This TCR beta chain was identified in a study of blood T cell repertoires in COVID-19. For the study at large: Sample material is recorded as cDNA or gDNA derived from T cells, B-cell-depleted T cells, or PBMCs.

Trimming stripped 0 bases from V and 8 bases from J, with 11 bases between. Germline V gene lookup returns CDR1 SGHRS and CDR2 YFSETQ. This CDR3 is 13 amino acids long. Study processing details: Amplified reference gene primers provided the basis for estimating nucleated cell counts. The method was immunoSEQ multiplex PCR; TCRdb's version includes in-frame clones alone and lacks a portion of them. V and J calls and clone size are given by that table; D and trimming were obtained from the DNA. Of 220,000 or so clones listed, about 80% are singletons. The chain is built from TRBV5-1 and TRBJ1-2; D remains unclear. The source of this sequence is a woman aged 25 to 39 who had recovered from COVID-19. Material for sequencing was peripheral blood. The CDR3: CASSLESMEGYTF. CDR3 DNA sequence: TGCGCCAGCAGCTTGGAGTCGATGGAGGGCTACACCTTC.